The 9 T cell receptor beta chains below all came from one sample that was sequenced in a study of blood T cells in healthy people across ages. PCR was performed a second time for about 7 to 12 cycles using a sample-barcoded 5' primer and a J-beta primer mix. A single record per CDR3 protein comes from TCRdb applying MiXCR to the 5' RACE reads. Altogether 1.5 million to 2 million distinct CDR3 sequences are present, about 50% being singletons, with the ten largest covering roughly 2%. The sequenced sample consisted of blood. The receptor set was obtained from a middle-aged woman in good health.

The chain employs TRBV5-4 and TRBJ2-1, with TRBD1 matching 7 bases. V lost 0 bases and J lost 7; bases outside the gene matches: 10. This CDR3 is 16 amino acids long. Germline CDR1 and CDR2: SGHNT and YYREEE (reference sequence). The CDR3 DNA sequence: TGTGCCAGCAGCTTGGGACAGGGAAGATCGGGGAATGAGCAGTTCTTC. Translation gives CASSLGQGRSGNEQFF.

CDR3 in DNA: TGTGCCAGCAGTTTACGGGGAACGAACACTGAAGCTTTCTTT. Translation gives CASSLRGTNTEAFF. This rearrangement joins TRBV12-3 or TRBV12-4 to TRBJ1-1; D gene uncertain. Trimming took 2 bases from V and 1 from J, leaving 8 bases between them. This CDR3 has 14 amino acids.

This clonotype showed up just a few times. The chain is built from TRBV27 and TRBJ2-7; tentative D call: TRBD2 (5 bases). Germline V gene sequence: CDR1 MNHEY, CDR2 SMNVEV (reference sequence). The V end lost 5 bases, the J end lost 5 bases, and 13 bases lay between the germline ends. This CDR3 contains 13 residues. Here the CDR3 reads CASSPYGVHEQYF. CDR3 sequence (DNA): TGTGCCAGCAGTCCATACGGGGTCCACGAGCAGTACTTC.

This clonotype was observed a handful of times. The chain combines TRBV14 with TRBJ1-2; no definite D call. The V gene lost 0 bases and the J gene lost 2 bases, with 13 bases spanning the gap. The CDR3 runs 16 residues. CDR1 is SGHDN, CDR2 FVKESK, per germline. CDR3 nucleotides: TGTGCCAGCAGCCAAGAAGAAGTTGGATGGAACTATGGCTACACCTTC. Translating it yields CASSQEEVGWNYGYTF. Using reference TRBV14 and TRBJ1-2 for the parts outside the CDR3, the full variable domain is EAGVTQFPSHSVIEKGQTVTLRCDPISGHDNLYWYRRVMGKEIKFLLHFVKESKQDESGMPNNRFLAERTGGTYSTLKVQPAELEDSGVYFCASSQEEVGWNYGYTFGSGTRLTVV.

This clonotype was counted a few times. CDR3 region: CASRTSGDYQETQYF. CDR3 in DNA: TGTGCCAGCAGAACGAGCGGGGACTATCAAGAGACCCAGTACTTC. The chain combines TRBV11-2 with TRBJ2-5, with 7 positions matching TRBD2. CDR1 is SGHAT and CDR2 is FQNNGV in the germline V gene. The CDR3 has 15 residues. V lost 6 bases to trimming and J lost 2 bases; unmatched junction nucleotides: 9.

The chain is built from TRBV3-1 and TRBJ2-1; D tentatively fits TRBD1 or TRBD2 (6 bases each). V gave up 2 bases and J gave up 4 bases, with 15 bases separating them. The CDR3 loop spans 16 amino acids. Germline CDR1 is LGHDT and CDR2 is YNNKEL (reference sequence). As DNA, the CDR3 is TGTGCCAGCAGCCAAATCGGTCGGGGGCCATACAATGAGCAGTTCTTC. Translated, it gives CASSQIGRGPYNEQFF.

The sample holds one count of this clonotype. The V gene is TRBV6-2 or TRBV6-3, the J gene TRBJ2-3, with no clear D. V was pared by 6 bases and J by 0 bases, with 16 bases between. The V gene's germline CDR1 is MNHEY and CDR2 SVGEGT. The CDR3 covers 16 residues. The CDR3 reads CASSRRSPSSTDTQYF. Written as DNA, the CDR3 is TGTGCCAGCAGCCGACGTAGTCCCTCGAGCACAGATACGCAGTATTTT.

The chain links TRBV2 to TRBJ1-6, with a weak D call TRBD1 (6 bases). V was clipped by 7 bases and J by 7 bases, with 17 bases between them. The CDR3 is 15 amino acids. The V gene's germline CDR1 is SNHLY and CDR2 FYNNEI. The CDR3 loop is CASTPGGAGNSPLHF. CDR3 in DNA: TGTGCCAGCACTCCCGGGGGGGCAGGGAATTCACCCCTCCACTTT. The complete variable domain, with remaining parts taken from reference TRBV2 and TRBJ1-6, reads EPEVTQTPSHQVTQMGQEVILRCVPISNHLYFYWYRQILGQKVEFLVSFYNNEISEKSEIFDDQFSVERPDGSNFTLKIRSTKLEDSAMYFCASTPGGAGNSPLHFGNGTRLTVT.

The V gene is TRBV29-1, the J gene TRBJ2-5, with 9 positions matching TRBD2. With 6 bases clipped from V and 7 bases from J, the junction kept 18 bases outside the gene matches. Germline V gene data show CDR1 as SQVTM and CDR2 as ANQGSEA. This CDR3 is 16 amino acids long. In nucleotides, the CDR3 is TGCAGCGTAGACTTTGCGTGGCGGGGGGGCCCAGCGACCCAGTACTTC. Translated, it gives CSVDFAWRGGPATQYF. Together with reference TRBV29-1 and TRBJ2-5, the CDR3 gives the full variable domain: SAVISQKPSRDICQRGTSLTIQCQVDSQVTMMFWYRQQPGQSLTLIATANQGSEATYESGFVIDKFPISRPNLTFSTLTVSNMSPEDSSIYLCSVDFAWRGGPATQYFGPGTRLLVL.